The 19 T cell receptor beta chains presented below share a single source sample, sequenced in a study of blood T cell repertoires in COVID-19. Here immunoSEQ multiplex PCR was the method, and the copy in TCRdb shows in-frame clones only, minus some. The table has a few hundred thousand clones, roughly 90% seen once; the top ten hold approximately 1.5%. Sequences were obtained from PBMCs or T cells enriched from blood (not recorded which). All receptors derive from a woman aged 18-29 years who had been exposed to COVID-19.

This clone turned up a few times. The CDR3 loop reads CASSEEGWEKLFF. CDR3 DNA: TGTGCCAGCAGTGAGGAGGGGTGGGAAAAACTGTTTTTT. This rearrangement joins TRBV2 to TRBJ1-4; weak D call: TRBD1 (5 bases). CDR3 size: 13 residues. Trimming shortened V by 3 bases and J by 8 bases, and 10 bases separated the two germline ends. CDR1 is SNHLY and CDR2 is FYNNEI in the germline V gene.

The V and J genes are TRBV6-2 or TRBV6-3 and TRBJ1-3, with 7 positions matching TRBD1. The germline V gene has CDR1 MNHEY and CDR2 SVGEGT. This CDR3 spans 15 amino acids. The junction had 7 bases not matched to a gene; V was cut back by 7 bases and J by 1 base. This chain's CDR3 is CASNPDRASGNTIYF. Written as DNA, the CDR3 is TGTGCCAGCAACCCCGACAGGGCTTCTGGAAACACCATATATTTT.

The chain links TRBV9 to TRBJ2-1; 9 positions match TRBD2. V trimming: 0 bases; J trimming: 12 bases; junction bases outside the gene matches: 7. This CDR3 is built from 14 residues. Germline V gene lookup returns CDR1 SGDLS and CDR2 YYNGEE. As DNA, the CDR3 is TGTGCCAGCAGCGTAGACGCGGGGGGGCTTGGGCAGTTCTTC. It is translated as CASSVDAGGLGQFF.

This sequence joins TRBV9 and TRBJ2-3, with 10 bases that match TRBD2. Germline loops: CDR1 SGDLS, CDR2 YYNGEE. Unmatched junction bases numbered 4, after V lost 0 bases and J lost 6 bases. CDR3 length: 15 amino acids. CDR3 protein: CASSVAAGGPDTQYF. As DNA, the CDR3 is TGTGCCAGCAGCGTAGCAGCGGGAGGGCCTGATACGCAGTATTTT.

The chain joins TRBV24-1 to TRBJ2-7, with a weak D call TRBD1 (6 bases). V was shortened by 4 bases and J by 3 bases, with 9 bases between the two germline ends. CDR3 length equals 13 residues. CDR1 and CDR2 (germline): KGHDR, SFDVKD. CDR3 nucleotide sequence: TGTGCCACCAGTGAAAAAGGGGGCTACGAGCAGTACTTC. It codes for CATSEKGGYEQYF.

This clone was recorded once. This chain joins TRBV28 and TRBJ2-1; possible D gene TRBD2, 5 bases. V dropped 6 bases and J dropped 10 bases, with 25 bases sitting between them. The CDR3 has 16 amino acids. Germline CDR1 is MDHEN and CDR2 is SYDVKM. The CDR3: CASSPPALALLMEQFF. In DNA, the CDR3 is TGTGCCAGCAGCCCGCCCGCCCTAGCCCTCCTAATGGAGCAGTTCTTC.

CDR3 sequence reads: CASSSYRGSGRNEQFF. The CDR3 DNA is TGCGCCAGCAGCTCGTATAGGGGTAGCGGGAGAAATGAGCAGTTCTTC. The chain uses TRBV4-1 and TRBJ2-1, with 9 bases lining up with TRBD2. V lost 5 bases and J lost 7; bases outside the gene matches: 12. The V gene's germline CDR1 is MGHRA and CDR2 YSYEKL. This CDR3 has 16 residues.

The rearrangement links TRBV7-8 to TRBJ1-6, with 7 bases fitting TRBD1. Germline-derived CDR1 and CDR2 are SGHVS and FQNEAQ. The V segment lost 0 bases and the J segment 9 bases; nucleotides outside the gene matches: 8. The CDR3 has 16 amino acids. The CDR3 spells CASSLAVRGVGSPLHF. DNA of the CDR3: TGTGCCAGCAGCTTAGCGGTCAGGGGGGTAGGTTCACCCCTCCACTTT.

CDR3: CASRAGGNTEAFF. The CDR3 DNA reads TGTGCCAGCAGGGCGGGGGGGAACACTGAAGCTTTCTTT. The rearrangement links TRBV9 to TRBJ1-1; D is possibly TRBD1 (5 bases). Germline V gene sequence: CDR1 SGDLS, CDR2 YYNGEE. CDR3 size: 13 residues. V lost 5 bases and J 1 base, leaving 9 bases between the germline ends.

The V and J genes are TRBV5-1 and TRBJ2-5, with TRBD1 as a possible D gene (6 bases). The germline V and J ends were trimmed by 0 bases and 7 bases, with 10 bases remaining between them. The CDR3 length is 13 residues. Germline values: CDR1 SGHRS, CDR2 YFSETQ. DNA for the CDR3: TGCGCCAGCAGCTTGGGACAGGATGTGACCCAGTACTTC. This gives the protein CASSLGQDVTQYF.

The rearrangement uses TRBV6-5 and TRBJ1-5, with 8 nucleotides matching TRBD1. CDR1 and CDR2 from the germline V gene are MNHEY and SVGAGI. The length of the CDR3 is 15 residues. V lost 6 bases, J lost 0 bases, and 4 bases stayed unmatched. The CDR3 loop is CASSRTGYSNQPQHF. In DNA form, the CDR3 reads TGTGCCAGCAGCAGGACAGGGTATAGCAATCAGCCCCAGCATTTT.

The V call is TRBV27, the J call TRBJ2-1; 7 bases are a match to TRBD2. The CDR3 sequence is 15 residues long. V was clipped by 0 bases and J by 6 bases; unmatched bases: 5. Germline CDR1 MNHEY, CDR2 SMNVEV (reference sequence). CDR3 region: CASSLSGGRGNEQFF. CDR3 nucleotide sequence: TGTGCCAGCAGTTTATCGGGCGGGAGAGGCAATGAGCAGTTCTTC.

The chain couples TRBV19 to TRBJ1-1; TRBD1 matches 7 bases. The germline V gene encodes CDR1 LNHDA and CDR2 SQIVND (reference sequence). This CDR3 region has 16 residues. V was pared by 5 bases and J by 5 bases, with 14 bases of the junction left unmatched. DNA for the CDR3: TGTGCCAGTAGTTCATACCTGGGAACAGGGGAAACTGAAGCTTTCTTT. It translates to CASSSYLGTGETEAFF. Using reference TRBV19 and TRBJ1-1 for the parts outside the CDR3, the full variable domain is DGGITQSPKYLFRKEGQNVTLSCEQNLNHDAMYWYRQDPGQGLRLIYYSQIVNDFQKGDIAEGYSVSREKKESFPLTVTSAQKNPTAFYLCASSSYLGTGETEAFFGQGTRLTVV.

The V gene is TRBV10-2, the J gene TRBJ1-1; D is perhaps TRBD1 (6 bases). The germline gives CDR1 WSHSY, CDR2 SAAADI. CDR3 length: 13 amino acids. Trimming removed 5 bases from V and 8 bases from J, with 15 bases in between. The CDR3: CASSTGGASEAFF. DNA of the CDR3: TGCGCCAGCAGTACGGGGGGGGCTTCAGAAGCTTTCTTT.

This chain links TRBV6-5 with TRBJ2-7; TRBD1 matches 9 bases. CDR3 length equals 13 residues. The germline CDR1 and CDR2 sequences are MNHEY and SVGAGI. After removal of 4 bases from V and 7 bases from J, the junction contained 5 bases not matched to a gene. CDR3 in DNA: TGTGCCAGCAGTTCCGGGACAGGGAATGAGCAGTACTTC. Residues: CASSSGTGNEQYF.

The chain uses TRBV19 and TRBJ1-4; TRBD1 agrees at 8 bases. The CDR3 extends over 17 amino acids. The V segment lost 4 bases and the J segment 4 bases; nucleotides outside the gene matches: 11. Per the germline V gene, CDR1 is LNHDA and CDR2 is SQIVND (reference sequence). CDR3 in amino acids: CASSTSQWTGINEKLFF. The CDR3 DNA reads TGTGCCAGTAGTACCTCCCAATGGACAGGGATTAATGAAAAACTGTTTTTT.

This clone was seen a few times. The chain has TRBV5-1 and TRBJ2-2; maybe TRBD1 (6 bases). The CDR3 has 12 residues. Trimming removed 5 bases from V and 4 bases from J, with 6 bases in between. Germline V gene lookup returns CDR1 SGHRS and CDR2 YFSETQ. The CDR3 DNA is TGCGCCAGCAGGACAGGCACCGGGGAGCTGTTTTTT. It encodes CASRTGTGELFF. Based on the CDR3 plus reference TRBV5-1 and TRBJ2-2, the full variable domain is KAGVTQTPRYLIKTRGQQVTLSCSPISGHRSVSWYQQTPGQGLQFLFEYFSETQRNKGNFPGRFSGRQFSNSRSEMNVSTLELGDSALYLCASRTGTGELFFGEGSRLTVL.

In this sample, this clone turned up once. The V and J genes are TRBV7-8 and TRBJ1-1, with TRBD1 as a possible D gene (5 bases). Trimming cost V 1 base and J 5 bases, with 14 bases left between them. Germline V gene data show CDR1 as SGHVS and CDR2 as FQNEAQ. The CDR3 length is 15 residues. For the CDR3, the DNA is TGTGCCAGCAGCTTAGGACCTACAGGCCGGACTGAAGCTTTCTTT. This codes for CASSLGPTGRTEAFF.

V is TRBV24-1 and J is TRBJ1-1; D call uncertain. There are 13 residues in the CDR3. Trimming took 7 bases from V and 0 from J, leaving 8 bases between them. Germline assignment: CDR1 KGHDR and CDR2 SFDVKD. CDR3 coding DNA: TGTGCCACCAGGGCGGGAGTGAACACTGAAGCTTTCTTT. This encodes CATRAGVNTEAFF.